A single T cell receptor beta chain is shown here with its context. The data derive from a study of blood T cell repertoires in COVID-19. Looking at the study overall: Researchers got acute and convalescent COVID-19 samples from the United States, Italy and Spain.

In the original workflow: Counts of nucleated cells, estimated from reference gene primer amplification, were obtained. Only in-frame clones appear in the TCRdb table, and some are missing; sequencing was by immunoSEQ multiplex PCR. V and J calls plus clone size are reproduced from that table; the DNA served to infer D and trimming. Of about 180,000 clones detected, 80% appear once; the ten largest clones hold about 6.5%. Germline assignment: CDR1 GTSNPN and CDR2 SVGIG (reference sequence). The V and J ends lost 3 bases and 9 bases, in that order; junction bases with no gene match: 2. The CDR3 contains 12 residues.

The clonotype comes from a man aged 70-80 years with active or convalescent COVID-19. The rearrangement joins TRBV30 to TRBJ1-6; 7 bases match TRBD1. The sequenced sample consisted of peripheral blood. The CDR3, as DNA: TGTGCCTGGAGCGGGACAGTTTCACCCCTCCACTTT. Its translation: CAWSGTVSPLHF.